The present entry profiles one T cell receptor beta chain with its context. Its antigen remains unknown. Using immunoSEQ multiplex PCR, the repertoire was profiled, and TCRdb retains in-frame clones only, with some absent. This table has 35,000 to 45,000 clones, 85% to 95% appearing once. Regarding time point: recipient sample about 28 days before transplant, after cytoreduction. Blood collection times were about day -28 and days 30, 100, 180 posttransplant. These data come from a study of T cell clonotyping in hematopoietic cell transplantation. Points from the study as a whole: Graft donor and pretransplant recipient Inverse Simpson Index values predicted broader posttransplant TCR diversity. Few recipient clonotypes overlapped donors; over 97% were de novo at given depth.

V lost 1 base and J 0 bases, leaving 4 bases between the germline ends. The CDR3 runs 14 residues. Germline V gene data show CDR1 as LNHDA and CDR2 as SQIVND (reference sequence). The sequence came from a man in his forties with chronic myeloid leukemia. Some clones in this sample may be carry-over from other donors' samples. V is TRBV19 and J is TRBJ2-1; D not resolved. The starting material was peripheral blood mononuclear cells, obtained before stem cell transplant. The CDR3 spells CASSIGSSYNEQFF. The CDR3, as DNA: TGTGCCAGTAGTATAGGGAGCTCCTACAATGAGCAGTTCTTC.